The sequence of this TCR beta chain was determined in a study of cytomegalovirus exposure and HLA in healthy donors. Findings of the study overall: Donor immune exposure was known only as CMV serostatus. Because they were indistinguishable, some V segments, including TRBV6-2 and TRBV6-3, were excluded. The authors listed 180 or so TCR beta chains as cytomegalovirus-associated.

Likely unrecorded immune exposures existed in these nominally healthy donors. As for this clone: Antigen unknown.

PCR amplification relied on 60 Vbeta primers (plus 13 Jbeta primers). The repertoire was sequenced with immunoSEQ multiplex PCR; TCRdb's copy has only in-frame clones and lacks some. In the table there are about 94,000 clones, 78% of which are singletons. V dropped 2 bases and J dropped 5 bases, with 9 bases sitting between them. Germline lookup yields CDR1 SEHNR and CDR2 FQNEAQ (reference sequence). The CDR3 spans 13 residues. V and J are TRBV7-9 and TRBJ1-1; D is unresolved. The sample comprised PBMCs. The sequence was collected from a woman aged 55 to 70 in good health and CMV-seronegative. CDR3 region: CASSLSRGTEAFF. The CDR3 coding sequence is TGTGCCAGCAGCTTATCTCGGGGAACTGAAGCTTTCTTT.